This is a list of T cell receptor beta chains from one sample in a study of blood T cell repertoires in COVID-19. Assay used: immunoSEQ multiplex PCR; TCRdb lists only in-frame clones, some missing. The data hold around 200,000 clones, with over 75% observed a single time. Sequencing was carried out using peripheral blood. The receptors stem from a man older than 75 with acute or convalescent COVID-19. CDR3s include the opening cysteine and the closing phenylalanine or tryptophan. The order of the fields is V gene, D gene, J gene, clone size, CDR3 protein, CDR3 DNA. The D gene is left open where the match is weak. The size field is filled for only some rows; it gives once, few, many or a size class.

>TRBV7-8|NA|TRBJ1-5|NA
CASSLNGGSPPNQPQHF
TGTGCCAGCAGCTTAAACGGGGGTAGTCCCCCCAATCAGCCCCAGCATTTT
>TRBV5-8|TRBD1|TRBJ2-7|NA
CASSVPGQGPEQYF
TGTGCCAGCAGCGTCCCGGGACAGGGACCCGAGCAGTACTTC
>TRBV18|TRBD2|TRBJ2-3|NA
CASSPRTSGRGPDTQYF
TGTGCCAGCTCACCTCGGACTAGCGGGAGGGGGCCAGATACGCAGTATTTT
>TRBV29-1|NA|TRBJ2-2|NA
CSAEGLITGELFF
TGCAGCGCTGAGGGCCTTATCACCGGGGAGCTGTTTTTT
>TRBV30|NA|TRBJ1-2|NA
CAWSVAPNYGYTF
TGTGCCTGGAGTGTAGCCCCCAACTATGGCTACACCTTC
>TRBV20-1|NA|TRBJ1-2|NA
CSGTGNYGYTF
TGCAGTGGAACGGGAAACTATGGCTACACCTTC
>TRBV2|TRBD1|TRBJ1-5|NA
CASSDETGNQPQHF
TGTGCCAGCAGTGACGAGACAGGGAATCAGCCCCAGCATTTT
>TRBV4-2|TRBD1|TRBJ1-1|NA
CASSQVQGAGTEAFF
TGTGCCAGCAGCCAAGTTCAGGGGGCTGGCACTGAAGCTTTCTTT
>TRBV29-1|TRBD2|TRBJ2-5|NA
CSGRGGATQYF
TGCAGCGGGCGGGGGGGTGCGACCCAGTACTTC
>TRBV28|TRBD2|TRBJ2-7|NA
CASRPGLAASEQYF
TGTGCCAGCAGGCCGGGACTAGCGGCCTCCGAGCAGTACTTC
>TRBV7-8|TRBD2|TRBJ2-1|NA
CASSSVPGLAGRYNEQFF
TGTGCCAGCAGCTCCGTCCCGGGACTAGCGGGAAGGTACAATGAGCAGTTCTTC
>TRBV15|NA|TRBJ2-3|NA
CATSRGQANTDTQYF
TGTGCCACCAGCAGAGGCCAGGCGAACACAGATACGCAGTATTTT
>TRBV12-3/TRBV12-4|NA|TRBJ2-5|once
CASSLVARETQYF
TGTGCCAGCAGTTTAGTGGCGCGGGAGACCCAGTACTTC
>TRBV19|TRBD1|TRBJ2-7|once
CASNRGPSYEQYF
TGTGCCAGCAACAGGGGTCCTTCCTACGAGCAGTACTTC
>TRBV12-3/TRBV12-4|NA|TRBJ2-7|NA
CASSWGEVSEQYF
TGTGCCAGCAGTTGGGGGGAAGTGAGCGAGCAGTACTTC
>TRBV18|NA|TRBJ1-4|NA
CASSLLGTPNEKLFF
TGTGCCAGCTCACTTCTCGGGACACCTAATGAAAAACTGTTTTTT
>TRBV5-1|NA|TRBJ1-1|NA
CASSLSENTEAFF
TGCGCCAGCAGCTTGTCAGAGAACACTGAAGCTTTCTTT
>TRBV30|NA|TRBJ1-4|NA
CAWKPGHRISNEKLFF
TGTGCCTGGAAACCGGGACACCGGATTTCTAATGAAAAACTGTTTTTT
>TRBV7-9|TRBD1|TRBJ1-4|NA
CASRDRGGKLFF
TGTGCCAGCAGGGACAGGGGGGGAAAACTGTTTTTT
>TRBV5-1|NA|TRBJ1-4|NA
CASSLRGLGEKLFF
TGCGCCAGCAGCTTACGGGGACTAGGTGAAAAACTGTTTTTT
>TRBV19|NA|TRBJ2-4|NA
CASSIIGNIQYF
TGTGCCAGTAGTATAATCGGGAACATTCAGTACTTC
>TRBV12-1|NA|TRBJ1-6|NA
CASSSSNGGLDSPLHF
TGTGCCAGCAGCAGTTCGAACGGAGGGTTAGATTCACCCCTCCACTTT
>TRBV4-1|NA|TRBJ1-2|NA
CASSPGREAGYGYTF
TGCGCCAGCAGCCCTGGCCGGGAGGCGGGCTATGGCTACACCTTC
>TRBV3-1/TRBV3-2|TRBD2|TRBJ2-2|NA
CASSPRLAVNTGELFF
TGTGCCAGCAGCCCGAGACTAGCGGTGAACACCGGGGAGCTGTTTTTT
>TRBV9|TRBD1|TRBJ2-2|NA
CASSVRDRVTGELFF
TGTGCCAGCAGCGTCCGAGACAGGGTAACCGGGGAGCTGTTTTTT
>TRBV18|NA|TRBJ2-7|NA
CASSPGERGEQYF
TGTGCCAGCTCACCAGGGGAAAGGGGCGAGCAGTACTTC
>TRBV6-5|NA|TRBJ2-5|NA
CASTPYGGRGETQYF
TGTGCCAGCACCCCCTACGGAGGCAGGGGTGAGACCCAGTACTTC
>TRBV18|NA|TRBJ1-5|NA
CASSPPSGLRPQHF
TGTGCCAGCTCACCACCGTCGGGACTTCGGCCCCAGCATTTT
>TRBV29-1|TRBD2|TRBJ2-5|NA
CSAYRGLAEKETQYF
TGCAGCGCTTACCGGGGACTAGCGGAAAAAGAGACCCAGTACTTC
>TRBV3-1/TRBV3-2|NA|TRBJ1-6|NA
CASSRSQGFAYNSPLHF
TGTGCCAGCAGCCGGAGCCAGGGGTTCGCCTATAATTCACCCCTCCACTTT